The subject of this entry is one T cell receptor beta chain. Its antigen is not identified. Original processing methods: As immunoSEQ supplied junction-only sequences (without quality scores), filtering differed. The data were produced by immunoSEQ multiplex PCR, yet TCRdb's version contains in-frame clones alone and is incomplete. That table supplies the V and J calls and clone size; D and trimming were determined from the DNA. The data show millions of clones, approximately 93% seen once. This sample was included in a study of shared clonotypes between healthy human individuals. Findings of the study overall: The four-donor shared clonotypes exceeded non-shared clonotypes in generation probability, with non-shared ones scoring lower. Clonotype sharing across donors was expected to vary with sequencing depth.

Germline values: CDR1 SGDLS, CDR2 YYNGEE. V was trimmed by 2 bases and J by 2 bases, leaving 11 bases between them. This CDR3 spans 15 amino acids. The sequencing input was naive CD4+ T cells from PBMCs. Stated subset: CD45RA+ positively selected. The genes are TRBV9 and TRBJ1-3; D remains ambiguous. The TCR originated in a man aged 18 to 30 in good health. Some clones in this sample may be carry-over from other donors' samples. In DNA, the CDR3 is TGTGCCAGCAGCGTTGCCTCAGCGCCTGGAAACACCATATATTTT. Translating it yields CASSVASAPGNTIYF.